This T cell receptor beta chain was captured in a study of blood T cell repertoires in COVID-19. The overall study: Sites across the United States, Italy and Spain contributed samples from acute and convalescent COVID-19.

There are a few counts of this clone. Other DNA sequences in the sample encode the same CDR3. Trimming removed 2 bases from V and 4 bases from J; junction bases left unmatched: 3. The CDR3 loop spans 15 amino acids. CDR1 and CDR2 from the germline V gene are SGHRS and YFSETQ. Original handling: Reference gene primer amplification gave nucleated cell count estimates. The protocol was immunoSEQ multiplex PCR, while the TCRdb copy is restricted to in-frame clones and leaves out a portion. V, J and clone size reflect that table, while D and trimming were determined from the DNA. The sample includes about 140,000 clones, over 70% of them seen just once.

The V call is TRBV5-1, the J call TRBJ2-1; 10 bases fit TRBD2. Source material: peripheral blood. The TCR originated in a woman aged 60 to 75 with acute or convalescent COVID-19. CDR3 loop: CASSLGLAVYNEQFF. CDR3 DNA: TGCGCCAGCAGCTTAGGACTAGCGGTGTACAATGAGCAGTTCTTC.